The 6 T cell receptor beta chains below were found in one sample sequenced in a study of blood T cell repertoires in COVID-19 (dated by TCRdb to 2020 to 2022). Library method: the immunoSEQ multiplex PCR assay. The immuneACCESS repertoire file appears here via TCRdb, limited to in-frame rearrangements. These files lack a portion of the clones; in checked studies, under half of the deficit traces to unresolved V genes, and the cause of the others is not known. The sample yields nearly 110,000 clones; 80% to 85% were counted once. The top ten clonotypes cover about 4.5% of the sample. Source material: peripheral blood. Receptors were obtained from a man between 65 and 85 years old with acute or convalescent COVID-19.

The chain couples TRBV7-3 to TRBJ2-4, with a weak D call TRBD2 (5 bases). Between the trimmed V and J ends, which lost 0 bases and 7 bases, there was a span of 7 bases. The CDR3 has 13 amino acids. The germline V gene has CDR1 SGHTA and CDR2 FQGTGA. The CDR3 loop reads CASSLTSSNIQYF. The CDR3 DNA follows: TGTGCCAGCAGCTTAACGTCTAGCAACATTCAGTACTTC.

V gene TRBV6-4 combines with J gene TRBJ1-5, with D hard to call. CDR3 length equals 15 residues. Germline CDR1 and CDR2: MRHNA and SNTAGT. Trimming removed 7 bases from V and 0 bases from J, with 13 bases in between. The CDR3 protein is CASTPNSDSNQPQHF. CDR3 nucleotides: TGTGCCAGCACTCCGAATTCAGATAGCAATCAGCCCCAGCATTTT.

The chain combines TRBV19 with TRBJ1-2, with D possibly being TRBD1 (5 bases). V dropped 4 bases and J dropped 3 bases, with 12 bases sitting between them. CDR1 and CDR2 (germline): LNHDA, SQIVND (reference sequence). This CDR3 is 14 amino acids long. CDR3 in DNA: TGTGCCAGTAGTAGGGAACAAGGGGACTATGGCTACACCTTC. Residues: CASSREQGDYGYTF.

The chain carries TRBV10-2 and TRBJ2-7; maybe TRBD1 (6 bases). With 6 bases removed from V and 7 bases from J, the gap between germline ends came to 10 bases. Germline V gene lookup returns CDR1 WSHSY and CDR2 SAAADI. This CDR3 is 11 amino acids long. The CDR3 DNA reads TGCGCCAGCAGCGCTAGGGGGGAGCAGTACTTC. This translates into CASSARGEQYF.

This clone turned up a few times. The genes are TRBV28 and TRBJ2-2; 7 bases agree with TRBD1. V was pared by 8 bases and J by 0 bases, with 15 bases of the junction left unmatched. CDR3 length: 18 residues. The germline CDR1 and CDR2 sequences are MDHEN and SYDVKM. This CDR3 reads CASGDFTGALTNTGELFF. In DNA form, the CDR3 reads TGTGCCAGCGGTGACTTTACAGGGGCCCTCACGAACACCGGGGAGCTGTTTTTT.

This chain links TRBV7-8 with TRBJ1-5, with 8 bases that match TRBD1. This CDR3 is built from 15 residues. Germline V CDR1 and CDR2: SGHVS, FQNEAQ. V lost 2 bases to trimming and J lost 3 bases; unmatched junction nucleotides: 3. Here the CDR3 reads CASSLMTGVNQPQHF. DNA of the CDR3: TGTGCCAGCAGCTTAATGACAGGGGTCAATCAGCCCCAGCATTTT. Full variable domain (remainder filled in from reference TRBV7-8 and TRBJ1-5): GAGVSQSPRYKVAKRGQDVALRCDPISGHVSLFWYQQALGQGPEFLTYFQNEAQLDKSGLPSDRFFAERPEGSVSTLKIQRTQQEDSAVYLCASSLMTGVNQPQHFGDGTRLSIL.